This TCR beta chain was sequenced in a study of T cells in Graves' hyperthyroidism and ophthalmopathy. At the level of the study: At the time of initial diagnosis and before any treatment, peripheral blood was collected.

The junction had 10 bases not matched to a gene; V was cut back by 7 bases and J by 7 bases. CDR3 size: 14 residues. Germline-derived CDR1 and CDR2 are MNHNS and SASEGT. Uncontrolled infection, other autoimmune disease, pregnancy or lactation led to exclusion. The investigators amplified TCR beta CDR3 regions from RNA transcripts. During a first-round RT-PCR of the TCR CDR3, the HTBI primer set was used. MiXCR, run by TCRdb on the multiplex PCR reads, gives a single entry per CDR3 protein. The sample has 550,000 to 600,000 distinct CDR3 sequences, 13% to 15% seen once; the top ten hold less than 9%. This clonotype was observed at least ten times.

The chain combines TRBV6-1 with TRBJ1-5; TRBD1 matches 7 bases. The sequenced material came from blood. The sequence came from a woman aged 18-30 years with Graves' ophthalmopathy. The CDR3 DNA follows: TGTGCCAGCACCGATACAGGGGAATGGCAGCCCCAGCATTTT. Amino acid sequence: CASTDTGEWQPQHF.